This T cell receptor (beta chain) was profiled in a study of control samples from healthy donors and cancer patients. Repertoires were generated with immunoSEQ multiplex PCR, while TCRdb's copy carries only in-frame clones and drops some. Here the sample spans tens of thousands of clones, around 84% being singletons. The CDR3 runs 13 residues. The germline V gene has CDR1 SSHAT and CDR2 FNYEAQ (reference sequence). Of note for this clone: One junction end disagrees with the germline gene, perhaps due to a read error.

The chain carries TRBV7-7 and TRBJ1-1, with D tentatively TRBD1 (6 bases). The sequence derives from a man between 65 and 79 years old with lung cancer. The sample taken for sequencing was PBMCs. The DNA for the CDR3 is TGTGCTAGCAGCCGGGACACGAACACTGAAGCTTTCTTT. Its protein is CASSRDTNTEAFF.